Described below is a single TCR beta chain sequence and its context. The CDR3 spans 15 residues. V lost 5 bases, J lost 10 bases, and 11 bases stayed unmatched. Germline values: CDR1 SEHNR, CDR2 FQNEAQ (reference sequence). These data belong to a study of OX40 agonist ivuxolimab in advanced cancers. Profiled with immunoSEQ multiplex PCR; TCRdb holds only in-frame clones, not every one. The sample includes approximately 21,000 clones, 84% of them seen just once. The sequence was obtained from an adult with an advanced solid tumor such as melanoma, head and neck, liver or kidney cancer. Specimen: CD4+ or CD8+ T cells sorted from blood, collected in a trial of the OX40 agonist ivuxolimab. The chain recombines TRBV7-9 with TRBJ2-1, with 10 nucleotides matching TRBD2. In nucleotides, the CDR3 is TGTGCCAGCAGCCCCGGGACTAGCGTACTACAGGAGCAGTTCTTC. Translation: CASSPGTSVLQEQFF.